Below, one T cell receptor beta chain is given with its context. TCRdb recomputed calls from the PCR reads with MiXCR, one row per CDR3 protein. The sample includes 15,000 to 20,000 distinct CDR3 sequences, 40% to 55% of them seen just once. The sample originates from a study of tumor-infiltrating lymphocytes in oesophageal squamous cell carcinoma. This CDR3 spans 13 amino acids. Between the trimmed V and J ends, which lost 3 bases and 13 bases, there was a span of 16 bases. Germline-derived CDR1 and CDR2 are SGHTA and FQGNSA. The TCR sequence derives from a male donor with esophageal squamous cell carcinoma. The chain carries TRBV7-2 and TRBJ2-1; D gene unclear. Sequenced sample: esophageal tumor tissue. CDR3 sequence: CASSFFGEETQFF. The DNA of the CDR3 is TGTGCCAGCAGCTTTTTTGGGGAAGAGACCCAGTTCTTC.